Listed below are T cell receptor beta chains from one sample, sequenced in a study of T cell repertoires in cytomegalovirus infection. From the reads, TCRdb called clonotypes with MiXCR, one entry per CDR3 protein. The sample holds about 150,000 distinct CDR3 sequences, about 20% seen once. Sequencing was carried out using PBMCs. These receptors originate from a human donor in good health (CMV status not recorded). Some clones in this sample may be carry-over from other donors' samples. CDR3s include the opening cysteine and the closing phenylalanine or tryptophan. The order of the fields is D gene, clone size, V gene, J gene, CDR3 protein, CDR3 DNA. The D gene is left open where the match is weak. Where a row states a size, it is once, few, many or the class of an expanded clone; other rows omit it.

>NA|NA|TRBV5-1|TRBJ1-1
CASSGGQLTEAFF
TGCGCCAGCAGCGGGGGGCAGCTCACTGAAGCTTTCTTT
>NA|NA|TRBV5-6|TRBJ2-3
CASSLTSFVETQYF
TGTGCCAGCAGCTTGACGTCCTTCGTCGAAACGCAGTATTTT
>TRBD2|NA|TRBV12-3/TRBV12-4|TRBJ2-1
CASSRAGGSHNEQFF
TGTGCCAGCAGTCGAGCGGGGGGTTCCCACAATGAGCAGTTCTTC
>NA|NA|TRBV9|TRBJ1-6
CASSAFTSSYNSPHHF
TGTGCCAGCAGCGCGTTCACAAGCTCCTATAATTCACCCCACCACTTT
>NA|few|TRBV23-1|TRBJ2-4
CASSQKGVSENIQYF
TGCGCCAGCAGTCAAAAGGGTGTTTCGGAAAACATTCAGTACTTC
>NA|NA|TRBV28|TRBJ1-2
CASSSADNYGYTF
TGTGCCAGCAGTTCTGCGGACAACTATGGCTACACCTTC
>NA|NA|TRBV24-1|TRBJ2-3
CATSDPRDANTQYF
TGTGCCACCAGTGATCCCCGGGACGCAAATACGCAGTATTTT
>NA|few|TRBV6-1|TRBJ2-1
CASSPGRGDPNEQFF
TGTGCCAGCAGTCCGGGACGTGGCGATCCAAATGAGCAGTTCTTC
>TRBD1|many|TRBV29-1|TRBJ1-2
CSVGRQGYGYTF
TGCAGCGTTGGTAGACAGGGATATGGCTACACCTTC
>NA|many|TRBV7-6|TRBJ2-1
CASRSSLVRSSYNEQFF
TGTGCCAGCAGGTCCTCCCTTGTCCGTAGCTCCTACAATGAGCAGTTCTTC
>TRBD1|NA|TRBV11-2|TRBJ1-3
CASSLPDRVINTIYF
TGTGCCAGCAGCTTACCCGACAGGGTGATAAACACCATATATTTT
>NA|few|TRBV12-3/TRBV12-4|TRBJ2-3
CASKSQVGHTDTQYF
TGTGCCAGCAAGTCCCAGGTGGGACACACAGATACGCAGTATTTT
>TRBD2|NA|TRBV7-3|TRBJ2-1
CASSLAGTKVQSEQFF
TGTGCCAGCAGCCTAGCCGGGACTAAGGTCCAGAGTGAGCAGTTCTTC
>NA|NA|TRBV9|TRBJ2-7
CASSVAEGYGYEQYF
TGTGCCAGCAGCGTAGCGGAGGGATACGGTTACGAGCAGTACTTC
>NA|NA|TRBV6-2/TRBV6-3|TRBJ2-7
CATGTFYEQYF
TGTGCCACCGGGACTTTCTACGAGCAGTACTTC
>NA|few|TRBV28|TRBJ2-7
CASTNPPDNRGQYF
TGTGCCAGTACCAACCCCCCGGACAACCGGGGGCAGTACTTC
>TRBD1|few|TRBV7-3|TRBJ2-2
CASSSGQPTGELFF
TGTGCCAGCAGCTCGGGACAGCCTACCGGGGAGCTGTTTTTT
>TRBD1|NA|TRBV29-1|TRBJ2-7
CSVVLCTGGNEQYF
TGCAGCGTTGTGTTGTGCACAGGGGGCAACGAGCAGTACTTC
>TRBD1|few|TRBV12-3/TRBV12-4|TRBJ1-6
CASSLGTESSPLHF
TGTGCCAGCAGTTTGGGGACAGAGAGTTCACCCCTCCACTTT
>NA|few|TRBV2|TRBJ2-1
CASTSGTTGNNEQFF
TGTGCCAGCACGTCGGGAACCACAGGGAACAATGAGCAGTTCTTC
>NA|many|TRBV23-1|TRBJ2-5
CASSQSEREETQYF
TGCGCCAGCAGTCAATCGGAAAGGGAAGAGACCCAGTACTTC
>TRBD1|few|TRBV29-1|TRBJ2-1
CSVEARPTGGAEQFF
TGCAGCGTTGAAGCCCGGCCGACAGGGGGCGCTGAGCAGTTCTTC
>NA|NA|TRBV11-2|TRBJ2-7
CASSFLMGYEQYF
TGTGCCAGCAGCTTCCTAATGGGGTACGAGCAGTACTTC
>TRBD1|NA|TRBV27|TRBJ2-2
CASSPGTGSGELFF
TGTGCCAGCAGTCCAGGGACAGGGAGCGGGGAGCTGTTTTTT
>TRBD2|NA|TRBV5-4|TRBJ2-1
CASSANLAGGGGNEQFF
TGTGCCAGCAGTGCCAACCTAGCGGGAGGGGGCGGGAATGAGCAGTTCTTC
>NA|NA|TRBV7-9|TRBJ2-3
CASSLADSTDTQYF
TGTGCCAGCAGCTTAGCGGATTCCACAGATACGCAGTATTTT
>NA|many|TRBV7-2|TRBJ2-3
CASSLRQGGDTQYF
TGTGCCAGCAGCTTAAGGCAGGGAGGAGATACGCAGTATTTT
>TRBD2|few|TRBV12-3/TRBV12-4|TRBJ2-3
CASRGTSGGLTDTQYF
TGTGCCAGCAGGGGGACTAGCGGGGGCCTCACAGATACGCAGTATTTT
>NA|many|TRBV7-8|TRBJ1-1
CASSYWTENTEAFF
TGTGCCAGCAGCTACTGGACGGAGAACACTGAAGCTTTCTTT
>NA|many|TRBV7-2|TRBJ1-1
CASSLEGGVTEAFF
TGTGCCAGCAGCTTAGAGGGGGGCGTCACTGAAGCTTTCTTT
>NA|few|TRBV18|TRBJ2-2
CASSPLSPTTGELFF
TGTGCCAGCTCACCATTATCGCCCACCACCGGGGAGCTGTTTTTT
>TRBD1|NA|TRBV7-2|TRBJ2-7
CASSSGTGQYEQYF
TGTGCCAGCAGCTCCGGGACAGGACAATACGAGCAGTACTTC
>NA|many|TRBV7-6|TRBJ1-3
CASSLDRVSGNTIYF
TGTGCCAGCAGCTTAGACAGGGTCTCTGGAAACACCATATATTTT
>NA|NA|TRBV11-2|TRBJ2-7
CASVGPVGEQYF
TGTGCCAGCGTGGGGCCTGTCGGCGAGCAGTACTTC
>NA|NA|TRBV20-1|TRBJ2-5
CSARELQETQYF
TGCAGTGCTAGAGAACTACAAGAGACCCAGTACTTC